These 29 T cell receptor beta chains came from one sample sequenced in a study of shared clonotypes between healthy human individuals. Sequenced by immunoSEQ multiplex PCR; TCRdb stores in-frame clones only, minus some. The sample carries under 600,000 clones, 95% to 98% recorded once. Naive CD8 cells, CD45RO-negative and positively selected for CCR7, excluded terminally differentiated effector memory CD45RA+ cells. The sequenced material came from naive CD8+ T cells sorted from blood. These receptors were taken from a man younger than 45 in good health.

The chain employs TRBV25-1 and TRBJ1-2, with 10 bases identical to TRBD1. CDR1 and CDR2 from the germline V gene are MGHDK and SYGVNS. V lost 8 bases and J lost 3; bases outside the gene matches: 3. The CDR3 consists of 13 residues. The CDR3 DNA reads as TGTGCCAGCCGGGACAGGGGCGACTATGGCTACACCTTC. Protein: CASRDRGDYGYTF.

The count of this clone is one. The chain recombines TRBV27 with TRBJ2-1, with TRBD2 identical over 9 bases. The CDR3 totals 16 residues. Germline V gene lookup returns CDR1 MNHEY and CDR2 SMNVEV (reference sequence). Trimming cost V 5 bases and J 2 bases; bases outside gene matches: 7. The CDR3 reads CASSLRGLAPYNEQFF. The CDR3 DNA reads TGTGCCAGCAGTCTGAGGGGACTAGCCCCCTACAATGAGCAGTTCTTC.

The J gene is TRBJ1-5, the V gene TRBV18; unclear D gene. Per germline, CDR1 KGHSH and CDR2 LQKENI. The CDR3 has 12 residues. V dropped 5 bases and J dropped 5 bases, with 7 bases sitting between them. CDR3 protein: CASSTTDQPQHF. CDR3 DNA: TGTGCCAGCTCAACGACCGATCAGCCCCAGCATTTT.

J is TRBJ2-7 and V is TRBV19; 8 nucleotides agree with TRBD2. The germline CDR1 and CDR2 sequences are LNHDA and SQIVND (reference sequence). The CDR3 totals 14 residues. V was pared by 2 bases and J by 1 base, with 1 base of the junction left unmatched. The CDR3 protein is CASSIREGSYEQYF. As DNA, the CDR3 is TGTGCCAGTAGTATACGGGAGGGGTCCTACGAGCAGTACTTC. The whole variable domain, remainder taken from reference TRBV19 and TRBJ2-7, is DGGITQSPKYLFRKEGQNVTLSCEQNLNHDAMYWYRQDPGQGLRLIYYSQIVNDFQKGDIAEGYSVSREKKESFPLTVTSAQKNPTAFYLCASSIREGSYEQYFGPGTRLTVT.

With respect to this clone: In the same sample, other DNA sequences code for this CDR3. The V call is TRBV7-8, the J call TRBJ2-3; D gene unclear. The V gene's germline CDR1 is SGHVS and CDR2 FQNEAQ. The ends were cut back, 0 bases at V and 1 base at J, with 8 bases in the middle. The CDR3 runs to 15 residues. The DNA of the CDR3 is TGTGCCAGCAGCTTAGCTTCAAGCGGCACAGATACGCAGTATTTT. Translation: CASSLASSGTDTQYF.

The chain recombines TRBV5-8 with TRBJ2-7; 11 bases match TRBD2. Germline V gene data show CDR1 as SGHTS and CDR2 as YDEGEE. J gave up 3 bases and V 0 bases, and 11 bases lay outside the gene matches. This CDR3 is 18 amino acids long. The DNA of the CDR3 is TGTGCCAGCAGCTTGGTGGGTAGCGGGAGGGCCAGACGCTACGAGCAGTACTTC. Its protein is CASSLVGSGRARRYEQYF. The variable domain in full, with the rest retrieved from reference TRBV5-8 and TRBJ2-7, is EAGVTQSPTHLIKTRGQQATLRCSPISGHTSVYWYQQALGLGLQFLLWYDEGEERNRGNFPPRFSGRQFPNYSSELNVNALELEDSALYLCASSLVGSGRARRYEQYFGPGTRLTVT.

The chain combines TRBV7-2 with TRBJ2-7, with D unresolved. V dropped 5 bases and J dropped 0 bases, with 8 bases sitting between them. Germline V gene data show CDR1 as SGHTA and CDR2 as FQGNSA. The CDR3 consists of 13 residues. This CDR3 is CASSAHLSYEQYF. The CDR3 DNA reads TGTGCCAGCAGCGCACACCTCTCCTACGAGCAGTACTTC.

The chain links TRBV19 to TRBJ2-2; no firm D call. The germline V gene encodes CDR1 LNHDA and CDR2 SQIVND (reference sequence). There are 15 residues in the CDR3. V shed 5 bases and J shed 6 bases, with 16 bases lying between them. DNA for the CDR3: TGTGCCAGTAGTGAAAGCTTGGTAGGACCCGGGGAGCTGTTTTTT. Translation gives CASSESLVGPGELFF. The full variable domain, with the rest looked up from reference TRBV19 and TRBJ2-2, is DGGITQSPKYLFRKEGQNVTLSCEQNLNHDAMYWYRQDPGQGLRLIYYSQIVNDFQKGDIAEGYSVSREKKESFPLTVTSAQKNPTAFYLCASSESLVGPGELFFGEGSRLTVL.

The gene calls are TRBV7-9 and TRBJ1-1; unclear D gene. The CDR3 contains 13 residues. V lost 7 bases, J lost 2 bases, and 11 bases lay in between. CDR1 is SEHNR, CDR2 FQNEAQ, per germline (reference sequence). The CDR3 loop is CASTPPGNTEAFF. The DNA for the CDR3 is TGTGCCAGCACCCCGCCGGGAAACACTGAAGCTTTCTTT.

J is TRBJ1-3 and V is TRBV14; weak D call: TRBD1 (5 bases). This CDR3 region has 16 residues. Trimming stripped 4 bases from V and 0 bases from J, with 13 bases between. Germline V gene data show CDR1 as SGHDN and CDR2 as FVKESK. The DNA of the CDR3 is TGTGCCAGCAGCCGATTAGAGGGGAGCTCTGGAAACACCATATATTTT. Its protein product is CASSRLEGSSGNTIYF.

V and J are TRBV29-1 and TRBJ1-2, with TRBD1 identical over 8 bases. Germline CDR1 is SQVTM and CDR2 is ANQGSEA. The CDR3 consists of 11 residues. The J segment lost 5 bases and the V segment lost 7 bases, leaving 3 bases of the junction unmatched. CDR3 DNA sequence: TGCAGCGGTGGGACAGGTTATGGCTACACCTTC. Its translation is CSGGTGYGYTF.

This clone was counted once. The chain combines TRBV29-1 with TRBJ1-2; D is perhaps TRBD1 (6 bases). The V gene lost 1 base and the J gene lost 0 bases, with 12 bases spanning the gap. CDR1 is SQVTM and CDR2 is ANQGSEA in the germline V gene. The length of the CDR3 is 15 residues. The CDR3 sequence is CSVEGEAGANYGYTF. The CDR3 region has the DNA TGCAGCGTTGAAGGTGAGGCAGGGGCTAACTATGGCTACACCTTC.

This sequence joins TRBV9 and TRBJ2-1, with a weak D call TRBD2 (6 bases). The germline V gene encodes CDR1 SGDLS and CDR2 YYNGEE. CDR3 length: 16 amino acids. The V end lost 0 bases, the J end lost 3 bases, and 13 bases lay between the germline ends. The CDR3: CASSVEVAGSYNEQFF. DNA of the CDR3: TGTGCCAGCAGCGTAGAAGTTGCGGGAAGCTACAATGAGCAGTTCTTC. Full variable domain (outside the CDR3, taken from reference TRBV9 and TRBJ2-1): DSGVTQTPKHLITATGQRVTLRCSPRSGDLSVYWYQQSLDQGLQFLIQYYNGEERAKGNILERFSAQQFPDLHSELNLSSLELGDSALYFCASSVEVAGSYNEQFFGPGTRLTVL.

The rearrangement links TRBV6-1 to TRBJ1-1, with D possibly being TRBD1 (5 bases). Germline CDR1 and CDR2: MNHNS and SASEGT. This CDR3 is 18 amino acids long. Trimming removed 0 bases from V and 1 base from J, with 18 bases in between. CDR3 residues: CASSEARGMDTSNTEAFF. CDR3 bases: TGTGCCAGCAGTGAAGCGCGAGGAATGGACACCTCGAACACTGAAGCTTTCTTT.

The rearrangement uses TRBV28 and TRBJ2-7; 13 nucleotides match TRBD2. V gave up 10 bases and J gave up 4 bases; unmatched junction bases: 19. Germline CDR1 and CDR2: MDHEN and SYDVKM. This CDR3 spans 18 amino acids. The CDR3 DNA is TGTGCCACCTCGGGGTTAGGACTAGCGGGAGCTGGTGGGTACGAGCAGTACTTC. Translation gives CATSGLGLAGAGGYEQYF.

The CDR3 here is CASSYGLAGGINTQYF. The DNA for the CDR3 is TGTGCCAGCAGTTACGGACTAGCGGGAGGGATAAATACGCAGTATTTT. The V gene is TRBV6-5, the J gene TRBJ2-3, with 15 nucleotides matching TRBD2. The germline V gene has CDR1 MNHEY and CDR2 SVGAGI. The CDR3 extends over 16 amino acids. The trim removed 2 bases at V and 7 bases at J, leaving 4 bases unmatched.

This chain joins TRBV25-1 and TRBJ2-7, with D hard to call. Trimming cost V 2 bases and J 5 bases, with 10 bases left between them. The CDR3 is 13 residues long. Germline CDR1 reads MGHDK; CDR2 reads SYGVNS. The DNA of the CDR3 is TGTGCCAGCAGTGAAGGTAATAACGACGAGCAGTACTTC. This gives the protein CASSEGNNDEQYF.

This clone was seen just once. The rearrangement links TRBV7-2 to TRBJ2-7, with D perhaps matching TRBD2 (6 bases). This CDR3 spans 15 amino acids. V lost 4 bases, J lost 2 bases, and 15 bases lay in between. Germline CDR1 is SGHTA and CDR2 is FQGNSA. The CDR3 loop is CASSSRRGKTYEQYF. The CDR3 DNA follows: TGTGCCAGCAGCTCCCGTCGGGGGAAAACCTACGAGCAGTACTTC.

CDR3 loop: CASSPVRGLQETQYF. In DNA, the CDR3 is TGTGCCAGCTCACCGGTCCGAGGGCTCCAAGAGACCCAGTACTTC. The gene calls are TRBV18 and TRBJ2-5; tentative D call: TRBD2 (5 bases). Germline lookup yields CDR1 KGHSH and CDR2 LQKENI. Trimming removed 3 bases at V and 1 base at J, with 12 bases between. CDR3 length equals 15 residues.

V is TRBV7-6 and J is TRBJ2-5, with D hard to call. The length of the CDR3 is 12 residues. Trimming removed 4 bases at V and 5 bases at J, with 8 bases between. Germline V gene sequence: CDR1 SGHVS, CDR2 FNYEAQ. CDR3 DNA sequence: TGTGCCAGCAGCTCCCTTGGGGAGACCCAGTACTTC. It yields the protein CASSSLGETQYF.

V is TRBV5-1 and J is TRBJ2-7; D remains unclear. Looked up from germline, CDR1 is SGHRS and CDR2 is YFSETQ. Trimming pared 5 bases from V and 7 bases from J, leaving 13 bases between. This CDR3 region has 12 residues. This chain's CDR3 is CASSWDTVEQYF. CDR3 coding DNA: TGCGCCAGCAGTTGGGATACGGTGGAGCAGTACTTC. Full variable domain (rest looked up from reference TRBV5-1 and TRBJ2-7): KAGVTQTPRYLIKTRGQQVTLSCSPISGHRSVSWYQQTPGQGLQFLFEYFSETQRNKGNFPGRFSGRQFSNSRSEMNVSTLELGDSALYLCASSWDTVEQYFGPGTRLTVT.

The table lists this clone with a count of one. The genes are TRBV7-2 and TRBJ2-7; no clear D. Deletions cut 5 bases from V and 2 bases from J, with 10 bases between. The CDR3 spans 13 residues. Germline V gene data show CDR1 as SGHTA and CDR2 as FQGNSA. The CDR3 region is CASSLFETYEQYF. The CDR3 nucleotides are TGTGCCAGCAGCCTCTTCGAAACCTACGAGCAGTACTTC.

Remarks on this clone: The same CDR3 also results from other DNA sequences found in this sample. The chain employs TRBV30 and TRBJ1-1; D unclear. The germline V gene has CDR1 GTSNPN and CDR2 SVGIG (reference sequence). Deletions cut 0 bases from V and 0 bases from J, with 5 bases between. The CDR3 sequence is 13 residues long. The CDR3 nucleotides are TGTGCCTGGAGTGTACTTGTGAACACTGAAGCTTTCTTT. Its protein product is CAWSVLVNTEAFF.

The CDR3: CASSLDTGTSGITDTQYF. The DNA for the CDR3 is TGCGCCAGCAGCTTGGACACTGGGACTAGCGGGATCACAGATACGCAGTATTTT. The chain uses TRBV5-1 and TRBJ2-3; 13 nucleotides agree with TRBD2. The trim removed 0 bases at V and 2 bases at J, leaving 6 bases unmatched. Germline values: CDR1 SGHRS, CDR2 YFSETQ. The CDR3 covers 18 residues.

V gene TRBV9 combines with J gene TRBJ2-2, with a weak D call TRBD2 (6 bases). Trimming removed 9 bases from V and 4 bases from J, with 10 bases in between. The CDR3 runs 12 residues. Per germline, CDR1 SGDLS and CDR2 YYNGEE. CDR3 bases: TGTGCCACCGGGAGAGGCACCGGGGAGCTGTTTTTT. It yields the protein CATGRGTGELFF.

The chain couples TRBV4-3 to TRBJ2-7; tentatively, D is TRBD2 (5 bases). V gave up 0 bases and J gave up 6 bases, with 6 bases separating them. Germline CDR1 and CDR2: LGHNA and YSLEER. This CDR3 comprises 12 residues. The CDR3 nucleotides read TGCGCCAGCAGCCAAGATGGGAGCGAGCAGTACTTC. Translation gives CASSQDGSEQYF.

V gene TRBV6-6 combines with J gene TRBJ2-7, with 7 nucleotides matching TRBD2. This CDR3 region has 16 residues. Germline-derived CDR1 and CDR2 are MNHNY and SVGAGI (reference sequence). The ends lost 0 bases at V and 3 bases at J; junction bases unmatched: 8. CDR3 region: CASSYSYERELYEQYF. The CDR3 region has the DNA TGTGCCAGCAGTTACTCGTACGAGCGGGAACTCTACGAGCAGTACTTC.

The chain employs TRBV30 and TRBJ1-5; D is perhaps TRBD1 (6 bases). CDR3 size: 14 residues. Germline V gene sequence: CDR1 GTSNPN, CDR2 SVGIG (reference sequence). V lost 2 bases and J lost 1, with 9 bases in between. The CDR3 coding sequence is TGTGCCTGGAGTAGGACAGAAAGCAATCAGCCCCAGCATTTT. It translates to CAWSRTESNQPQHF.

V is TRBV2 and J is TRBJ1-5, with TRBD1 as a possible D gene (6 bases). Germline loops: CDR1 SNHLY, CDR2 FYNNEI. The CDR3 totals 13 residues. V dropped 6 bases and J dropped 4 bases, with 10 bases sitting between them. As DNA, the CDR3 is TGTGCCAGCAGACAGGGAGGGAATCAGCCCCAGCATTTT. Amino acid sequence: CASRQGGNQPQHF.